Each of the 18 T cell receptor beta chains below was sequenced from the same sample in a study of T cell responses to AZD1222 COVID-19 vaccine. Sequenced by immunoSEQ multiplex PCR; TCRdb stores in-frame clones only, minus some. Here the sample spans 180,000 or so clones, 91% being singletons. Material: peripheral blood, obtained 28 days after the second AZD1222 dose. Receptors originate from an adult who received the AZD1222 COVID-19 vaccine.

The V gene is TRBV27, the J gene TRBJ1-5; no definite D call. CDR1 is MNHEY and CDR2 is SMNVEV in the germline V gene (reference sequence). Trimming left V 1 base short and J 11 bases short, with 18 bases between. The CDR3 extends over 15 amino acids. The CDR3, as DNA: TGTGCCAGCAGTTTATGGGGTCAAGGAAGTTGGGCCCAGCATTTT. Translation: CASSLWGQGSWAQHF.

Concerning this clone: At one of its ends the junction is not consistent with the germline gene, which may arise from a read error. V is TRBV7-7 and J is TRBJ1-3; 10 bases fit TRBD1. Germline assignment: CDR1 SSHAT and CDR2 FNYEAQ (reference sequence). The CDR3 runs 15 residues. CDR3 region: CASSPDRGPGNTIYF. The CDR3 DNA follows: TGTGCTAGCAGCCCCGACAGGGGGCCTGGAAACACCATATATTTT.

The gene calls are TRBV5-6 and TRBJ1-4; D unresolved. The CDR3 spans 16 residues. The germline V gene encodes CDR1 SGHDT and CDR2 YYEEEE. The V and J ends lost 2 bases and 4 bases respectively, with 15 bases between them. CDR3 nucleotides: TGTGCCAGCAGCTTCTTCCTTATCCGGGGTAATGAAAAACTGTTTTTT. Its translation is CASSFFLIRGNEKLFF.

The V call is TRBV18, the J call TRBJ2-1; D might be TRBD2 (5 bases). The CDR3 is made up of 15 amino acids. The germline V and J ends were trimmed by 3 bases and 8 bases, with 17 bases remaining between them. Germline CDR1 KGHSH, CDR2 LQKENI. The CDR3 region has the DNA TGTGCCAGCTCACCCCACCGGGGAAATCGGGATGAGCAGTTCTTC. It translates to CASSPHRGNRDEQFF.

The DNA for the CDR3 is TGTGCCAGCAGCCCCCGGGGGGGGCCCTCGAGGGGCGAGACCCAGTACTTC. Its protein is CASSPRGGPSRGETQYF. The V and J genes are TRBV7-2 and TRBJ2-5, with 8 bases matching TRBD2. CDR3 length equals 17 residues. V lost 5 bases to trimming and J lost 5 bases; unmatched junction nucleotides: 16. Germline V CDR1 and CDR2: SGHTA, FQGNSA. The full variable domain, with the rest looked up from reference TRBV7-2 and TRBJ2-5, is GAGVSQSPSNKVTEKGKDVELRCDPISGHTALYWYRQSLGQGLEFLIYFQGNSAPDKSGLPSDRFSAERTGGSVSTLTIQRTQQEDSAVYLCASSPRGGPSRGETQYFGPGTRLLVL.

This clone was observed a handful of times. The rearrangement uses TRBV2 and TRBJ1-4; TRBD1 agrees at 9 bases. CDR1 and CDR2 from the germline V gene are SNHLY and FYNNEI. There are 17 residues in the CDR3. J gave up 5 bases and V 6 bases, and 13 bases lay outside the gene matches. This CDR3 is CASRGPGQGRINEKLFF. The CDR3 region has the DNA TGTGCCAGCAGAGGTCCGGGACAGGGTAGGATCAATGAAAAACTGTTTTTT.

The chain combines TRBV7-9 with TRBJ2-7, with 9 nucleotides matching TRBD1. Germline loops: CDR1 SEHNR, CDR2 FQNEAQ (reference sequence). There are 16 residues in the CDR3. The V segment lost 3 bases and the J segment 3 bases; nucleotides outside the gene matches: 9. The chain's CDR3 is CASSFPGQGLNYEQYF. The DNA for the CDR3 is TGTGCCAGCAGCTTCCCAGGACAGGGGCTTAACTACGAGCAGTACTTC.

The chain links TRBV7-8 to TRBJ1-3, with D possibly TRBD1 on 5 matching bases. There are 16 residues in the CDR3. V was clipped by 4 bases and J by 7 bases, with 20 bases between them. From germline, CDR1 is SGHVS and CDR2 FQNEAQ. The CDR3 spells CASSSASFGGINTIYF. CDR3 DNA: TGTGCCAGCAGCTCAGCCTCCTTCGGGGGTATTAACACCATATATTTT.

The genes are TRBV20-1 and TRBJ1-6; D not certain. The germline V and J ends were trimmed by 3 bases and 8 bases, with 11 bases remaining between them. Germline CDR1 reads DFQATT; CDR2 reads SNEGSKA (reference sequence). The CDR3 covers 13 residues. CDR3 residues: CSASGRRDSPLHF. In DNA form, the CDR3 reads TGCAGTGCTAGTGGCCGGAGGGATTCACCCCTCCACTTT.

The chain is built from TRBV6-5 and TRBJ2-7; D remains ambiguous. The CDR3 extends over 14 amino acids. V was trimmed by 2 bases and J by 1 base, leaving 9 bases between them. Germline-derived CDR1 and CDR2 are MNHEY and SVGAGI. CDR3 residues: CASSYGRFSYEQYF. The CDR3 nucleotides read TGTGCCAGCAGTTACGGACGCTTTTCCTACGAGCAGTACTTC.

The chain has TRBV6-5 and TRBJ1-1; D gene unclear. This CDR3 contains 12 residues. Germline CDR1 MNHEY, CDR2 SVGAGI. Trimming cost V 2 bases and J 11 bases, with 12 bases left between them. CDR3 amino acids: CASSYPQPEAFF. CDR3 DNA: TGTGCCAGCAGTTACCCCCAGCCAGAGGCTTTCTTT.

The V call is TRBV7-8, the J call TRBJ1-1, with D perhaps matching TRBD1 (5 bases). The CDR3 runs to 16 residues. V lost 5 bases to trimming and J lost 11 bases, with 27 bases between them. Germline-derived CDR1 and CDR2 are SGHVS and FQNEAQ. The CDR3 reads CASSPIRLGTRLGAFF. CDR3 coding DNA: TGTGCCAGCAGCCCGATCAGGCTGGGGACGCGATTGGGGGCTTTCTTT.

V and J are TRBV2 and TRBJ1-1; D not certain. Germline V gives CDR1 SNHLY, CDR2 FYNNEI. V was clipped by 10 bases and J by 7 bases, with 13 bases between them. The CDR3 is made up of 11 amino acids. DNA of the CDR3: TGTGCCAACCGAACCCGGATTGAAGCTTTCTTT. It specifies CANRTRIEAFF. Drawing the rest from reference TRBV2 and TRBJ1-1, the complete variable domain is EPEVTQTPSHQVTQMGQEVILRCVPISNHLYFYWYRQILGQKVEFLVSFYNNEISEKSEIFDDQFSVERPDGSNFTLKIRSTKLEDSAMYFCANRTRIEAFFGQGTRLTVV.

V and J are TRBV11-2 and TRBJ1-3; D is perhaps TRBD1 (5 bases). The ends were cut back, 5 bases at V and 0 bases at J, with 17 bases in the middle. CDR1 and CDR2 (germline): SGHAT, FQNNGV. The CDR3 has 17 residues. The CDR3 loop is CASSRVYGAFSGNTIYF. In DNA form, the CDR3 reads TGTGCCAGCAGCCGGGTGTATGGGGCCTTCTCTGGAAACACCATATATTTT. The variable domain in full, completed from reference TRBV11-2 and TRBJ1-3, reads EAGVAQSPRYKIIEKRQSVAFWCNPISGHATLYWYQQILGQGPKLLIQFQNNGVVDDSQLPKDRFSAERLKGVDSTLKIQPAKLEDSAVYLCASSRVYGAFSGNTIYFGEGSWLTVV.

The genes are TRBV18 and TRBJ1-4; D is possibly TRBD1 (5 bases). V shed 3 bases and J shed 5 bases, with 10 bases lying between them. Germline CDR1 reads KGHSH; CDR2 reads LQKENI. The CDR3 sequence is 14 residues long. CDR3 DNA: TGTGCCAGCTCACCGGGACGGTGGAATGAAAAACTGTTTTTT. It is translated as CASSPGRWNEKLFF. Variable domain in full (rest from reference TRBV18 and TRBJ1-4): NAGVMQNPRHLVRRRGQEARLRCSPMKGHSHVYWYRQLPEEGLKFMVYLQKENIIDESGMPKERFSAEFPKEGPSILRIQQVVRGDSAAYFCASSPGRWNEKLFFGSGTQLSVL.

The J gene is TRBJ2-4, the V gene TRBV2; 12 nucleotides match TRBD2. Germline V CDR1 and CDR2: SNHLY, FYNNEI. V shed 4 bases and J 1 base; nucleotides not matched to a gene: 5. CDR3 size: 17 residues. This chain's CDR3 is CASSGPTSGRAKNIQYF. In nucleotides, the CDR3 is TGTGCCAGCAGTGGGCCTACTAGCGGGAGGGCCAAAAACATTCAGTACTTC. Full variable domain (outside the CDR3, taken from reference TRBV2 and TRBJ2-4): EPEVTQTPSHQVTQMGQEVILRCVPISNHLYFYWYRQILGQKVEFLVSFYNNEISEKSEIFDDQFSVERPDGSNFTLKIRSTKLEDSAMYFCASSGPTSGRAKNIQYFGAGTRLSVL.

The rearrangement links TRBV6-4 to TRBJ2-2, with 9 bases identical to TRBD1. CDR1 and CDR2 (germline): MRHNA, SNTAGT. There are 16 residues in the CDR3. J was trimmed by 5 bases and V by 0 bases; bases with no gene match: 4. The CDR3 nucleotides read TGTGCCAGCAGTGACTCGGGACAGGGAGGGACCGGGGAGCTGTTTTTT. This translates into CASSDSGQGGTGELFF.

The rearrangement uses TRBV5-4 and TRBJ1-6; TRBD1 matches at 7 bases. Germline CDR1 is SGHNT and CDR2 is YYREEE (reference sequence). This CDR3 is built from 14 residues. Trimming cost V 1 base and J 8 bases; bases outside gene matches: 3. CDR3 region: CASSLRQGHSPLHF. As DNA, the CDR3 is TGTGCCAGCAGCTTGCGACAGGGCCATTCACCCCTCCACTTT.